The source of this T cell receptor (beta chain) is a study of blood T cells in healthy people across ages. Combining a sample-barcoded 5' primer with a J-beta primer mix, a second PCR ran for roughly 6 to 11 cycles. From the 5' RACE reads, TCRdb called clonotypes with MiXCR, one entry per CDR3 protein. The profile shows approximately 800,000 distinct CDR3 sequences, about 61% of them singletons. Germline CDR1 is KGHDR and CDR2 is SFDVKD. The V and J ends lost 1 base and 6 bases respectively, with 8 bases between them. CDR3 length: 14 amino acids. This clonotype originated in a man in his forties in good health. The sequencing input was blood. The J gene is TRBJ2-2, the V gene TRBV24-1, with a weak D call TRBD2 (5 bases). This chain's CDR3 is CATSDFAGPGELFF. DNA of the CDR3: TGTGCCACCAGTGATTTTGCGGGTCCCGGGGAGCTGTTTTTT.